This entry lists 8 T cell receptor beta chains sequenced from one sample in a study of control samples from healthy donors and cancer patients. TCRdb's copy holds only in-frame clones and misses some; the assay was immunoSEQ multiplex PCR. The data show some 66,000 clones, 70% to 90% seen once. The sequencing input was blood. The source is a middle-aged man in good health.

This clone was seen once. The V gene is TRBV27, the J gene TRBJ1-5, with D uncertain. The V end lost 0 bases, the J end lost 2 bases, and 14 bases lay between the germline ends. There are 17 residues in the CDR3. In germline, CDR1 is MNHEY, CDR2 SMNVEV (reference sequence). The CDR3 DNA reads as TGTGCCAGCAGTTTATCGCTCACGGCGGGTGGCAATCAGCCCCAGCATTTT. Amino acid sequence: CASSLSLTAGGNQPQHF.

The J gene is TRBJ1-4, the V gene TRBV5-4; 9 bases match TRBD1. The V gene end was trimmed by 5 bases and the J gene end by 2 bases; junction bases not matched to a gene: 7. Germline loops: CDR1 SGHNT, CDR2 YYREEE (reference sequence). The CDR3 has 16 residues. The CDR3 loop reads CASSLGTGTTNEKLFF. CDR3 sequence (DNA): TGTGCCAGCAGTCTAGGGACAGGGACTACTAATGAAAAACTGTTTTTT.

The chain combines TRBV15 with TRBJ2-3, with D perhaps TRBD2 (6 bases). The CDR3 sequence is 14 residues long. V lost 3 bases and J 5 bases, leaving 12 bases between the germline ends. Germline CDR1 reads LNHNV; CDR2 reads YYDKDF (reference sequence). Written as DNA, the CDR3 is TGTGCCACCAGCAGCACGGGGGTGGGAGATACGCAGTATTTT. It encodes CATSSTGVGDTQYF.

This clone was detected a few times. This sequence joins TRBV3-1 (or the pseudogene TRBV3-2) and TRBJ1-1; D is unresolved. The CDR3 is made up of 14 amino acids. The germline CDR1 and CDR2 sequences are LGHDT and YNNKEL (reference sequence). Trimming pared 1 base from V and 0 bases from J, leaving 6 bases between. The CDR3 bases are TGTGCCAGCAGCCAAGGGACGGTGAACACTGAAGCTTTCTTT. Protein sequence: CASSQGTVNTEAFF.

The rearrangement uses TRBV4-3 and TRBJ1-2; no firm D call. The CDR3 is 15 amino acids. Per germline, CDR1 LGHNA and CDR2 YSLEER. With 4 bases removed from V and 5 bases from J, the gap between germline ends came to 17 bases. The DNA of the CDR3 is TGCGCCAGCAGCCGCCGGGCAGACGACTGGTATGGCTACACCTTC. This gives the protein CASSRRADDWYGYTF.

This clone was recorded once. The CDR3 coding sequence is TGCAGCGTCTCGGCAGGCCTGAACACCGGGGAGCTGTTTTTT. Translation gives CSVSAGLNTGELFF. V gene TRBV29-1 combines with J gene TRBJ2-2; D call uncertain. CDR1 SQVTM and CDR2 ANQGSEA come from the germline V gene. CDR3 length: 14 residues. V dropped 6 bases and J dropped 1 base, with 12 bases sitting between them.

This chain links TRBV5-1 with TRBJ2-5; D is ambiguous. V was trimmed by 0 bases and J by 1 base, leaving 10 bases between them. Germline assignment: CDR1 SGHRS and CDR2 YFSETQ. The CDR3 has 15 residues. DNA for the CDR3: TGCGCCAGCAGCTTGGCAGCCGGGCCCCAAGAGACCCAGTACTTC. It codes for CASSLAAGPQETQYF.

This rearrangement joins TRBV11-3 to TRBJ1-1; D is ambiguous. From germline, CDR1 is SGHNT and CDR2 YENEEA. This CDR3 is 14 amino acids long. The V end was cut by 3 bases, the J end by 1 base, with 9 bases between. The CDR3 region is CASSFVGGNTEAFF. The CDR3, as DNA: TGTGCCAGCAGCTTTGTGGGTGGGAACACTGAAGCTTTCTTT.